Reported below is one TCR beta chain. This sample stems from a study of blood T cell repertoires in COVID-19. Per the authors' pipeline: Reference gene primer amplification gave estimated nucleated cell counts. Only in-frame clones appear in the TCRdb table, and some are missing; sequencing was by immunoSEQ multiplex PCR. That table supplies the V and J calls and clone size; D and trimming were determined from the DNA. The sample has 300,000 to 400,000 clones, more than 75% seen once. Germline assignment: CDR1 SGHDT and CDR2 YYEEEE. V dropped 2 bases and J dropped 5; count of bases not matched to a gene: 5. The CDR3 spans 14 residues.

The sequenced sample was peripheral blood. This clonotype was obtained from a woman between 50 and 59 years old who had recovered from COVID-19. This chain uses TRBV5-6 with TRBJ2-5, with 8 positions matching TRBD2. The CDR3, as DNA: TGTGCCAGCAGCTTTAGCGGGGTTGGGGAGACCCAGTACTTC. Translating gives CASSFSGVGETQYF.